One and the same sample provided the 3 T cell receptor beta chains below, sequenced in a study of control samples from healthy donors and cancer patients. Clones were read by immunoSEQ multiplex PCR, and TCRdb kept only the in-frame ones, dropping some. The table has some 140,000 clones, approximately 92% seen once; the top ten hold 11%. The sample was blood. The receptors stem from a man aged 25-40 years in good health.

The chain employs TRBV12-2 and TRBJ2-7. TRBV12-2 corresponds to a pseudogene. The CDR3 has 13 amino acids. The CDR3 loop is CATRRALSYEQYF. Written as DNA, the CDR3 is TGTGCTACCCGCCGGGCTCTCTCCTACGAGCAGTACTTC.

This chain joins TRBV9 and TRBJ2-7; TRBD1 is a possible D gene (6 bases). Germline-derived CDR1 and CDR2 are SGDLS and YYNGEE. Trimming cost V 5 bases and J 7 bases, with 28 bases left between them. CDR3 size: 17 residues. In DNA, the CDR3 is TGTGCCAGCAGTGGTGTGATCAGGGGTTACCAACCAGAGGAGCAGTACTTC. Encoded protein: CASSGVIRGYQPEEQYF.

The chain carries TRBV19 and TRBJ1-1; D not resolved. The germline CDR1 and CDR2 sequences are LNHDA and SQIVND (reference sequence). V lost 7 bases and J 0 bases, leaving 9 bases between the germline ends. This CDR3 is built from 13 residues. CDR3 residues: CASTAVLNTEAFF. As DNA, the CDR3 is TGTGCCAGTACCGCGGTTTTGAACACTGAAGCTTTCTTT. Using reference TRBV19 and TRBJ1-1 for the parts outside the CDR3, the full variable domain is DGGITQSPKYLFRKEGQNVTLSCEQNLNHDAMYWYRQDPGQGLRLIYYSQIVNDFQKGDIAEGYSVSREKKESFPLTVTSAQKNPTAFYLCASTAVLNTEAFFGQGTRLTVV.